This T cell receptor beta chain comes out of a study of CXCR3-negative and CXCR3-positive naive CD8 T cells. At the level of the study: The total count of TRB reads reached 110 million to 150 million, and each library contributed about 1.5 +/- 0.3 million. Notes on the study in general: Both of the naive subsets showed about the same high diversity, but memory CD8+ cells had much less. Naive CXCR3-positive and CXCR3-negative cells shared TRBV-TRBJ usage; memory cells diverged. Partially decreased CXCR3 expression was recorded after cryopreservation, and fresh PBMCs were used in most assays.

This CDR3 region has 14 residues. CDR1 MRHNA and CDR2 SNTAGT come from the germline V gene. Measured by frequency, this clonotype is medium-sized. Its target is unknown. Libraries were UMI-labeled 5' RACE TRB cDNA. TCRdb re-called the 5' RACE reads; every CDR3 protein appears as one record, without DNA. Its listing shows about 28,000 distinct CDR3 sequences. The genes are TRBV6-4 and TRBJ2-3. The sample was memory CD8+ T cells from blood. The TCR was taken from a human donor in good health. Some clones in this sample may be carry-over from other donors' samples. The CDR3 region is CASRRSNPTDTQYF.